The 22 T cell receptor beta chains listed next were all sequenced from one sample in a study of yellow fever vaccine responses in identical twins. A single record per CDR3 protein comes from TCRdb applying MiXCR to the RT-PCR reads. This sample carries under 20,000 distinct CDR3 sequences, approximately 63% of them seen once, and the ten largest clones take approximately 7.7%. The sequencing used T cells from blood (PBMCs), unsorted or a sorted subset (not recorded which), collected before or after yellow fever vaccination (not recorded which). Every receptor here comes from a young woman who received the yellow fever vaccine.

With respect to this clonotype: Compared with germline, one end of the junction differs, possibly owing to a read error. CDR3 in DNA: TGCGCCAGCAGCCCCGAGGGGAACTATGGCTACATCTTC. Translated: CASSPEGNYGYIF. The chain uses TRBV5-1 and TRBJ1-2; a possible D gene is TRBD1 (5 bases). Per germline, CDR1 SGHRS and CDR2 YFSETQ. CDR3 length: 13 residues.

The chain combines TRBV4-2 with TRBJ2-7; weak D call: TRBD2 (5 bases). Trimming removed 4 bases at V and 4 bases at J, with 23 bases between. The CDR3 is 17 amino acids. Germline V CDR1 and CDR2: LGHNA, YNFKEQ. The chain's CDR3 is CASSRSPVGMYEYEQYF. In nucleotides, the CDR3 is TGTGCCAGCAGCCGGTCCCCGGTCGGGATGTACGAATACGAGCAGTACTTC.

A few counts support this clonotype. This chain joins TRBV13 and TRBJ1-1; no definite D call. CDR3 size: 14 residues. CDR1 is PRHDT and CDR2 is FYEKMQ in the germline V gene (reference sequence). V lost 2 bases, J lost 1 base, and 8 bases lay in between. CDR3 DNA: TGTGCCAGCAGCTTAATTCTGTGGAACACTGAAGCTTTCTTT. Translated, it gives CASSLILWNTEAFF.

This clonotype counts as medium-sized. V is TRBV6-2 or TRBV6-3 and J is TRBJ2-3; the D call may be TRBD1 or TRBD2 (5 bases each). V was shortened by 3 bases and J by 4 bases, with 17 bases between the two germline ends. Germline CDR1 is MNHEY and CDR2 is SVGEGT. The length of the CDR3 is 16 residues. CDR3 residues: CASSYTEGDGPDTQYF. CDR3 DNA: TGTGCCAGCAGTTATACGGAAGGGGACGGGCCAGATACGCAGTATTTT.

This chain joins TRBV29-1 and TRBJ2-6, with a possible D match to TRBD2 (6 bases). Trimming cost V 4 bases and J 0 bases, with 19 bases left between them. Germline CDR1 and CDR2: SQVTM and ANQGSEA. The CDR3 is 18 amino acids. CDR3 DNA: TGCAGCGTTGGGATAGCAAGGGGAGGAGCCTCTGGGGCCAACGTCCTGACTTTC. Residues: CSVGIARGGASGANVLTF.

V and J are TRBV5-1 and TRBJ1-1; D is possibly TRBD1 (5 bases). This CDR3 region has 18 residues. Looked up from germline, CDR1 is SGHRS and CDR2 is YFSETQ. The V end was cut by 0 bases, the J end by 0 bases, with 18 bases between. The CDR3 protein is CASSLVLRGTKMNTEAFF. The DNA for the CDR3 is TGCGCCAGCAGCTTGGTCTTGCGCGGGACGAAAATGAACACTGAAGCTTTCTTT.

The chain links TRBV6-1 to TRBJ1-4; D is unclear. This CDR3 contains 11 residues. V lost 6 bases, J lost 4 bases, and 3 bases lay in between. Germline-derived CDR1 and CDR2 are MNHNS and SASEGT. The CDR3 spells CASRINEKLFF. The CDR3 DNA is TGTGCCAGCAGGATTAATGAAAAACTGTTTTTT.

The table lists this clonotype with a few counts. CDR3 sequence (DNA): TGTGCCAGCAGCTTAATTAACAATGAGCAGTTCTTC. As protein: CASSLINNEQFF. This rearrangement joins TRBV7-3 to TRBJ2-1; D is unclear. The germline gives CDR1 SGHTA, CDR2 FQGTGA. Trimming stripped 1 base from V and 5 bases from J, with 3 bases between. The CDR3 totals 12 residues.

This clonotype appeared once. The V gene is TRBV11-3, the J gene TRBJ2-2; possible D gene TRBD1, 6 bases. CDR1 and CDR2 from the germline V gene are SGHNT and YENEEA. V was shortened by 5 bases and J by 3 bases, with 10 bases between the two germline ends. CDR3 size: 14 residues. CDR3 sequence: CASSKTGHTGELFF. The CDR3, as DNA: TGTGCCAGCAGCAAGACAGGTCACACCGGGGAGCTGTTTTTT.

This sequence joins TRBV7-2 and TRBJ2-7; possibly TRBD2 for D (6 bases). Trimming removed 6 bases from V and 7 bases from J, with 25 bases in between. The CDR3 consists of 16 residues. In germline, CDR1 is SGHTA, CDR2 FQGNSA. The CDR3 nucleotides are TGTGCCAGCAGTCCCCTGTCTCCGTCGGGAGTAAAAGAGCAGTACTTC. It yields the protein CASSPLSPSGVKEQYF.

The chain employs TRBV15 and TRBJ2-2; TRBD2 aligns across 10 bases. Trimming at V came to 6 bases and at J to 4 bases, leaving 2 bases not matched to a gene. This CDR3 contains 14 residues. Germline-derived CDR1 and CDR2 are LNHNV and YYDKDF (reference sequence). The CDR3 DNA is TGTGCCACCAGTAGGACTAGCGGCACCGGGGAGCTGTTTTTT. Translating it yields CATSRTSGTGELFF.

This clonotype has a handful of counts. The rearrangement joins TRBV11-1 to TRBJ1-4; 10 nucleotides line up with TRBD1. From germline, CDR1 is SGHAT and CDR2 FQDESV (reference sequence). This CDR3 has 16 amino acids. The J segment lost 3 bases and the V segment lost 5 bases, leaving 6 bases of the junction unmatched. In DNA form, the CDR3 reads TGTGCCAGCAGCAACCGACAGGGGGCGGCTAATGAAAAACTGTTTTTT. This translates into CASSNRQGAANEKLFF.

This clonotype was counted a single time. This sequence joins TRBV20-1 and TRBJ2-7, with D unclear. This CDR3 has 12 amino acids. CDR1 DFQATT and CDR2 SNEGSKA come from the germline V gene (reference sequence). V lost 0 bases and J lost 3, with 6 bases in between. CDR3 DNA sequence: TGCAGTGCTAGAGATCTTTACTACGAGCAGTACGTC. Its translation: CSARDLYYEQYV.

This chain connects TRBV7-3 to TRBJ2-3; D is tentatively TRBD1 or TRBD2 (6 bases each). Germline lookup yields CDR1 SGHTA and CDR2 FQGTGA. Trimming shortened V by 1 base and J by 5 bases, and 19 bases separated the two germline ends. This CDR3 has 17 residues. CDR3 sequence: CASSLSSSGGGKDTQYF. The DNA for the CDR3 is TGTGCCAGCAGCTTAAGTTCCAGCGGAGGGGGAAAAGATACGCAGTATTTT.

The V call is TRBV25-1, the J call TRBJ2-1, with D perhaps TRBD2 (5 bases). This CDR3 contains 13 residues. Germline V lookup: CDR1 MGHDK, CDR2 SYGVNS. With 6 bases removed from V and 10 bases from J, the gap between germline ends came to 16 bases. The CDR3 DNA is TGTGCCAGCAGCCCACCCCCGGGGTACGAGCAGTTCTTC. Translation: CASSPPPGYEQFF.

This chain uses TRBV2 with TRBJ2-1, with 9 bases aligning to TRBD1. Germline-derived CDR1 and CDR2 are SNHLY and FYNNEI. CDR3 length: 16 amino acids. CDR3 DNA sequence: TGTGCTATCGTACTTGGGACAGGGTTCCTCTACAATGAGCAGTTCTTC. Encoded protein: CAIVLGTGFLYNEQFF.

This clonotype came up a few times. The V call is TRBV12-3 or TRBV12-4, the J call TRBJ2-7; 7 bases line up with TRBD1. The trim removed 6 bases at V and 0 bases at J, leaving 8 bases unmatched. There are 15 residues in the CDR3. The CDR3 region has the DNA TGTGCCAGCAGGGGGCAGGGGGTGAGCTCCTACGAGCAGTACGTC. As protein: CASRGQGVSSYEQYV.

V gene TRBV7-6 combines with J gene TRBJ2-1; 8 bases are a match to TRBD2. The CDR3 is made up of 16 amino acids. Unmatched junction bases numbered 4, after V lost 0 bases and J lost 3 bases. Germline values: CDR1 SGHVS, CDR2 FNYEAQ. The CDR3 spells CASSLARGAGYNEQFF. CDR3 bases: TGTGCCAGCAGCTTAGCGCGGGGGGCGGGCTACAATGAGCAGTTCTTC.

This clonotype has only a few counts. The chain combines TRBV18 with TRBJ2-4, with 9 bases fitting TRBD1. V lost 2 bases to trimming and J lost 5 bases; unmatched junction nucleotides: 4. There are 15 residues in the CDR3. The germline V gene has CDR1 KGHSH and CDR2 LQKENI. CDR3 in amino acids: CASSPMGQGENIQYF. DNA for the CDR3: TGTGCCAGCTCACCAATGGGACAGGGAGAAAACATTCAGTACTTC.

In the case of this clonotype: The junction differs from germline at one of its ends, possibly a read error. The V and J genes are TRBV2 and TRBJ2-5; TRBD1 aligns across 7 bases. This CDR3 has 15 residues. CDR1 is SNHLY, CDR2 FYNNEI, per germline. As DNA, the CDR3 is TGTGCCAGCAGTGAAGAGGGGACAGACCAACAGACCCAGTACTTC. This gives the protein CASSEEGTDQQTQYF.

The chain links TRBV29-1 to TRBJ2-1; a possible D gene is TRBD1 (6 bases). The V end lost 1 base, the J end lost 3 bases, and 13 bases lay between the germline ends. Germline lookup yields CDR1 SQVTM and CDR2 ANQGSEA. This CDR3 region has 15 residues. In DNA form, the CDR3 reads TGCAGCGTTGAAGGGCAGGGGTACCGCTACAATGAGCAGTTCTTC. The encoded protein is CSVEGQGYRYNEQFF.

J is TRBJ2-5 and V is TRBV12-3 or TRBV12-4; 9 bases align to TRBD2. The V and J ends lost 1 base and 5 bases, in that order; junction bases with no gene match: 2. The CDR3 spans 14 residues. CDR3 DNA: TGTGCCAGCAGTTTAGAGCGGGGGGTTGAGACCCAGTACTTC. Its translation: CASSLERGVETQYF.